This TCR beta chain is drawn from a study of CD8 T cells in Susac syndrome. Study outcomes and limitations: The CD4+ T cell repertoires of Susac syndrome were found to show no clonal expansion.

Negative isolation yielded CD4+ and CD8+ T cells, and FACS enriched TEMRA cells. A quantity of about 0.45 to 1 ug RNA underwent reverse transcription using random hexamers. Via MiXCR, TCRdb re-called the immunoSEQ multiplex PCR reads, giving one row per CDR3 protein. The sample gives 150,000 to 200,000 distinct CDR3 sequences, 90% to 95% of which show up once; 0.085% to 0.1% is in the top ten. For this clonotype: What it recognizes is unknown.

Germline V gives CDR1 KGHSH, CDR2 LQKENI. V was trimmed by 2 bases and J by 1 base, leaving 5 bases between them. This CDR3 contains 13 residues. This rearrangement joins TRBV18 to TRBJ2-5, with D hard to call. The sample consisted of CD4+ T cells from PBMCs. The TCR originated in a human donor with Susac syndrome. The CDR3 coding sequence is TGTGCCAGCTCACCAACGCTCCAAGAGACCCAGTACTTC. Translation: CASSPTLQETQYF.